The rows below give T cell receptor beta chains drawn from one sample of a study of cytomegalovirus exposure and HLA in healthy donors. Using immunoSEQ multiplex PCR, the repertoire was profiled, and TCRdb retains in-frame clones only, with some absent. This sample carries 85,000 to 90,000 clones, approximately 90% of them seen once, and the ten largest clones take approximately 2.3%. Sequencing used PBMCs. The source is a man aged 18 to 30 in good health and CMV-seronegative. The CDR3 runs from the conserved cysteine through the conserved F or W. The order of the fields is J gene, D gene, V gene, clone size, CDR3 protein, CDR3 DNA. A D gene is named only where the DNA matches it firmly. Clone size, where shown, is once, few, many, or a class for clones that have expanded.

J: TRBJ1-1; D: .; V: TRBV7-2; size: .; CDR3: CASSLRGGDGWNTEAFF; DNA: TGTGCCAGCAGCCTTCGAGGGGGGGACGGGTGGAACACTGAAGCTTTCTTT
J: TRBJ2-1; D: .; V: TRBV7-2; size: .; CDR3: CASSLSGAAYNEQFF; DNA: TGTGCCAGCAGCTTGTCGGGAGCGGCCTACAATGAGCAGTTCTTC
J: TRBJ2-2; D: TRBD1; V: TRBV7-2; size: .; CDR3: CASSLGQGATGELFF; DNA: TGTGCCAGCAGCTTGGGACAGGGGGCGACCGGGGAGCTGTTTTTT
J: TRBJ1-3; D: .; V: TRBV28; size: once; CDR3: CASSSLSPGGPGNTIYF; DNA: TGTGCCAGCAGTTCACTATCTCCGGGAGGCCCTGGAAACACCATATATTTT
J: TRBJ1-2; D: .; V: TRBV5-4; size: .; CDR3: CASSGENRAGYTF; DNA: TGTGCCAGCAGCGGGGAGAACAGGGCAGGCTACACCTTC
J: TRBJ1-3; D: .; V: TRBV6-5; size: .; CDR3: CASSSQGFSGNTIYF; DNA: TGTGCCAGCAGTTCCCAGGGTTTCTCTGGAAACACCATATATTTT
J: TRBJ2-4; D: TRBD2; V: TRBV5-1; size: .; CDR3: CASSPYGRGTSGGEAKNIQYF; DNA: TGCGCCAGCAGCCCATACGGCAGAGGGACTAGCGGAGGGGAGGCCAAAAACATTCAGTACTTC
J: TRBJ2-7; D: TRBD1; V: TRBV4-1; size: .; CDR3: CASSQVGGRGRNEQYF; DNA: TGCGCCAGCAGCCAAGTAGGTGGCAGGGGGCGGAACGAGCAGTACTTC
J: TRBJ1-1; D: .; V: TRBV6-5; size: .; CDR3: CASSYTDTLNTEAFF; DNA: TGTGCCAGCAGTTACACGGACACCCTGAACACTGAAGCTTTCTTT
J: TRBJ2-7; D: .; V: TRBV28; size: .; CDR3: CASSSGAYEQYF; DNA: TGTGCCAGCAGTTCCGGGGCCTACGAGCAGTACTTC
J: TRBJ2-2; D: .; V: TRBV28; size: .; CDR3: CASNQRAGELFF; DNA: TGTGCCAGCAACCAACGCGCCGGGGAGCTGTTTTTT
J: TRBJ2-3; D: .; V: TRBV5-1; size: .; CDR3: CASSLSSAQYF; DNA: TGCGCCAGCAGCTTGTCCTCCGCGCAGTATTTT
J: TRBJ2-7; D: TRBD2; V: TRBV7-9; size: .; CDR3: CSSSSQGGAGGIYEQYF; DNA: TGTTCCAGCAGTTCCCAGGGCGGGGCGGGAGGGATCTACGAGCAGTACTTC
J: TRBJ2-7; D: TRBD2; V: TRBV27; size: .; CDR3: CASIGAGVSAYEQYF; DNA: TGTGCCAGCATTGGAGCGGGAGTTTCGGCCTACGAGCAGTACTTC
J: TRBJ2-7; D: .; V: TRBV2; size: once; CDR3: CASSLQGSYEQYF; DNA: TGTGCCAGCAGTTTACAGGGTTCCTACGAGCAGTACTTC
J: TRBJ2-7; D: TRBD1; V: TRBV5-4; size: .; CDR3: CASSPPGQGRNEQYF; DNA: TGTGCCAGCAGCCCGCCGGGACAGGGGAGGAACGAGCAGTACTTC
J: TRBJ2-7; D: .; V: TRBV18; size: .; CDR3: CASSPRSAGSYEQYF; DNA: TGTGCCAGCTCACCACGATCAGCGGGCTCCTACGAGCAGTACTTC
J: TRBJ2-2; D: TRBD1; V: TRBV11-2; size: .; CDR3: CASSYRTGRNTGELFF; DNA: TGTGCCAGCAGCTACCGGACAGGGCGAAACACCGGGGAGCTGTTTTTT
J: TRBJ1-1; D: .; V: TRBV28; size: few; CDR3: CASSTGPNTEAFF; DNA: TGTGCCAGCAGTACAGGGCCGAACACTGAAGCTTTCTTT
J: TRBJ1-1; D: .; V: TRBV7-9; size: few; CDR3: CASSPDGTVNTEAFF; DNA: TGTGCCAGCAGCCCCGACGGTACAGTGAACACTGAAGCTTTCTTT
J: TRBJ2-4; D: TRBD1; V: TRBV18; size: .; CDR3: CASSLNPGQGDIQYF; DNA: TGTGCCAGCTCACTGAATCCGGGACAGGGGGACATTCAGTACTTC
J: TRBJ2-6; D: .; V: TRBV28; size: .; CDR3: CASSLMGDTGANVLTF; DNA: TGTGCCAGCAGTTTAATGGGAGATACTGGGGCCAACGTCCTGACTTTC
J: TRBJ2-7; D: .; V: TRBV6-1; size: .; CDR3: CASSQGPIYEQYF; DNA: TGTGCCAGCAGCCAGGGTCCTATCTACGAGCAGTACTTC
J: TRBJ2-1; D: .; V: TRBV4-3; size: .; CDR3: CASSQDLGYSNEQFF; DNA: TGCGCCAGCAGCCAAGATTTAGGCTACAGCAATGAGCAGTTCTTC
J: TRBJ1-2; D: TRBD1; V: TRBV6-1; size: .; CDR3: CASSFGQGFYGYTF; DNA: TGTGCCAGCAGTTTTGGACAGGGCTTCTATGGCTACACCTTC
J: TRBJ1-1; D: .; V: TRBV30; size: .; CDR3: CAWRLGATLNTEAFF; DNA: TGTGCCTGGAGACTGGGGGCCACGTTGAACACTGAAGCTTTCTTT
J: TRBJ2-1; D: TRBD1; V: TRBV19; size: .; CDR3: CASGTGGGYNEQFF; DNA: TGTGCCAGTGGGACAGGGGGAGGCTACAATGAGCAGTTCTTC
J: TRBJ1-6; D: .; V: TRBV28; size: .; CDR3: CASSLLGGNSPLHF; DNA: TGTGCCAGCAGTTTACTCGGGGGTAATTCACCCCTCCACTTT
J: TRBJ1-2; D: .; V: TRBV5-1; size: .; CDR3: CASSTGGGGTGYTF; DNA: TGCGCCAGTTCGACGGGGGGCGGGGGTACTGGCTACACCTTC
J: TRBJ2-1; D: TRBD1; V: TRBV5-1; size: once; CDR3: CASSSLQGVSYNEQFF; DNA: TGCGCCAGCAGCTCGTTACAGGGGGTCTCCTACAATGAGCAGTTCTTC
J: TRBJ2-1; D: TRBD2; V: TRBV4-2; size: .; CDR3: CASSSAAGGNEQFF; DNA: TGTGCCAGCAGCTCCGCAGCGGGAGGAAATGAGCAGTTCTTC
J: TRBJ2-7; D: TRBD2; V: TRBV10-3; size: .; CDR3: CAISLAGQSYEQYF; DNA: TGTGCCATCAGCTTAGCGGGACAAAGCTACGAGCAGTACTTC
J: TRBJ2-1; D: TRBD2; V: TRBV28; size: .; CDR3: CASAGGTSGHNEQFF; DNA: TGTGCCAGCGCTGGTGGGACTAGCGGGCATAATGAGCAGTTCTTC
J: TRBJ2-2; D: .; V: TRBV19; size: .; CDR3: CASSVPTSVRNTGELFF; DNA: TGTGCCAGTAGCGTACCTACTAGTGTGAGGAACACCGGGGAGCTGTTTTTT
J: TRBJ1-5; D: .; V: TRBV11-2; size: .; CDR3: CASSTQGPDQPQHF; DNA: TGTGCCAGCAGCACTCAGGGCCCCGATCAGCCCCAGCATTTT
J: TRBJ1-6; D: .; V: TRBV25-1; size: .; CDR3: CASSESELSPLHF; DNA: TGTGCCAGCAGTGAATCGGAGCTTTCACCCCTCCACTTT
J: TRBJ2-3; D: .; V: TRBV6-5; size: .; CDR3: CASSYSGLFTDTQYF; DNA: TGTGCCAGCAGTTACTCGGGACTTTTCACAGATACGCAGTATTTT
J: TRBJ2-2; D: .; V: TRBV9; size: .; CDR3: CASSVDSWVRTGELFF; DNA: TGTGCCAGCAGCGTCGACTCCTGGGTCCGAACCGGGGAGCTGTTTTTT
J: TRBJ2-7; D: TRBD1; V: TRBV6-5; size: .; CDR3: CASSYLGTDDYEQYF; DNA: TGTGCCAGCAGTTACCTCGGGACAGACGACTACGAGCAGTACTTC
J: TRBJ1-5; D: TRBD1; V: TRBV19; size: few; CDR3: CASRKTGSQPQHF; DNA: TGTGCCAGTAGAAAGACAGGGAGCCAGCCCCAGCATTTT
J: TRBJ1-5; D: .; V: TRBV30; size: few; CDR3: CAWSGQGNQPQHF; DNA: TGTGCCTGGAGTGGTCAGGGCAATCAGCCCCAGCATTTT
J: TRBJ1-6; D: TRBD1; V: TRBV6-1; size: .; CDR3: CASSEAGQSNSPLHF; DNA: TGTGCCAGCAGTGAAGCGGGACAGAGCAATTCACCCCTCCACTTT
J: TRBJ2-7; D: .; V: TRBV4-2; size: .; CDR3: CASSQVIREYSYEQYF; DNA: TGTGCCAGCAGCCAAGTCATAAGGGAGTACTCCTACGAGCAGTACTTC
J: TRBJ2-2; D: .; V: TRBV28; size: .; CDR3: CASMGGRIPGELFF; DNA: TGTGCCAGCATGGGGGGGCGTATACCCGGGGAGCTGTTTTTT
J: TRBJ2-7; D: TRBD2; V: TRBV5-4; size: .; CDR3: CASSTRPGTSGSYEQYF; DNA: TGTGCCAGCAGCACCCGTCCAGGGACTAGCGGCTCCTACGAGCAGTACTTC
J: TRBJ2-1; D: .; V: TRBV4-2; size: .; CDR3: CASSPDYSSREQFF; DNA: TGTGCCAGCAGCCCCGACTATTCTAGTCGTGAGCAGTTCTTC
J: TRBJ2-1; D: .; V: TRBV4-3; size: .; CDR3: CASSQDAAGAPYNEQFF; DNA: TGCGCCAGCAGCCAAGACGCTGCGGGGGCGCCCTACAATGAGCAGTTCTTC
J: TRBJ2-3; D: TRBD2; V: TRBV4-2; size: few; CDR3: CASSPSLAGGSDTQYF; DNA: TGTGCCAGCAGCCCCTCTCTTGCGGGAGGGTCCGATACGCAGTATTTT
J: TRBJ2-5; D: .; V: TRBV9; size: .; CDR3: CASSVGVRIETQYF; DNA: TGTGCCAGCAGCGTCGGGGTCCGGATAGAGACCCAGTACTTC
J: TRBJ2-1; D: .; V: TRBV4-3; size: .; CDR3: CASSQDLQRYNEQFF; DNA: TGCGCCAGCAGCCAAGATTTGCAGCGTTACAATGAGCAGTTCTTC
J: TRBJ1-5; D: .; V: TRBV19; size: .; CDR3: CASSIRQYNQPQHF; DNA: TGTGCCAGTAGTATACGACAGTACAATCAGCCCCAGCATTTT